The sample holds a few counts of the clone carrying this T cell receptor beta chain. This sample was taken from a study of spatial heterogeneity in lung cancer. Whole-study context: Donors were under 90 untreated early-stage non-small cell lung cancer patients. The follow-up PBMC samples were sequenced whenever they were available. The median time to follow-up was 2 to 3 years after resection. There were consistently more beta-chain sequences detected than alpha-chain sequences. A unique TCR and UMI combination showed up more than ten times in raw reads, on average.

Time point specified: blood at routine non-recurrence follow-up after resection. Tumor, nontumor lung or frozen PBMC supplied whole RNA, sequenced without sorting. TCRdb passed the 5' RACE reads through MiXCR, listing each CDR3 protein once. Among some 120,000 distinct CDR3 sequences listed, approximately 12% were seen once. CDR3 length equals 15 residues. The J segment lost 1 base and the V segment lost 2 bases, leaving 3 bases of the junction unmatched. Germline V lookup: CDR1 GTSNPN, CDR2 SVGIG (reference sequence). This chain uses TRBV30 with TRBJ2-1, with TRBD2 matching over 9 bases. The source of this sequence is a male donor with early-stage non-small cell lung cancer. The sample here was PBMCs, taken at follow-up. The CDR3: CAWSSLAGSYNEQFF. CDR3 bases: TGTGCCTGGAGTTCTCTAGCGGGGTCCTACAATGAGCAGTTCTTC.